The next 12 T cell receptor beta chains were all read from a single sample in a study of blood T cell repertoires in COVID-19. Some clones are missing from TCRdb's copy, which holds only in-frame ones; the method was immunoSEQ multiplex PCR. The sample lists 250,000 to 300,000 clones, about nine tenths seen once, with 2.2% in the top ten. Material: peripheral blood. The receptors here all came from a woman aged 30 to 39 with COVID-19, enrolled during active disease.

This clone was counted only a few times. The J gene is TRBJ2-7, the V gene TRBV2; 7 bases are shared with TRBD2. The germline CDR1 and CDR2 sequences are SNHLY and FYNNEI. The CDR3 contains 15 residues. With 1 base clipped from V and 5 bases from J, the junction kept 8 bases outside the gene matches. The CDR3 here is CASSEGAGAVNEQYF. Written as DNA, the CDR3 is TGTGCCAGCAGTGAAGGGGCGGGAGCTGTAAACGAGCAGTACTTC.

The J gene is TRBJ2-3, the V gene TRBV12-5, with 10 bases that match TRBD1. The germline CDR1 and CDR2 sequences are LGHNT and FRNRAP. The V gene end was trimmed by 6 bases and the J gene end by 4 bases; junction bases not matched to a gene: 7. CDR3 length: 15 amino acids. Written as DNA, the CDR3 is TGTGCTAGTGGGGAAGACAGGGGGCTTGCAGATACGCAGTATTTT. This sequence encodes CASGEDRGLADTQYF.

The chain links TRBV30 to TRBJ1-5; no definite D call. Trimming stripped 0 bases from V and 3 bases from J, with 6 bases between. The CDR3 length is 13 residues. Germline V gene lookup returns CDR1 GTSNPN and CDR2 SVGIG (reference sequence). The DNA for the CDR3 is TGTGCCTGGAGTGTGAGGGTCAATCAGCCCCAGCATTTT. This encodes CAWSVRVNQPQHF.

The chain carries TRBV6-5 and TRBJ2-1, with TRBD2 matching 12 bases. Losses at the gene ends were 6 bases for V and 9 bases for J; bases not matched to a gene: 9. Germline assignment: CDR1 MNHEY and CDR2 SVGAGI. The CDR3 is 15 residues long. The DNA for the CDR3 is TGTGCCAGCAGCCGACTAGCGGGAGTTGAAGTTGAGCAGTTCTTC. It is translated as CASSRLAGVEVEQFF.

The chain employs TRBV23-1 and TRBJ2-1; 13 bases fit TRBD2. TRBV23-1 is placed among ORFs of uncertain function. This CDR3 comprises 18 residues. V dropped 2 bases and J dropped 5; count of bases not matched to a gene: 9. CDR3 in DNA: TGCGCCAGCAGTCAAGTAAGGAGGACTAGCGGGAGAGACAATGAGCAGTTCTTC. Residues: CASSQVRRTSGRDNEQFF.

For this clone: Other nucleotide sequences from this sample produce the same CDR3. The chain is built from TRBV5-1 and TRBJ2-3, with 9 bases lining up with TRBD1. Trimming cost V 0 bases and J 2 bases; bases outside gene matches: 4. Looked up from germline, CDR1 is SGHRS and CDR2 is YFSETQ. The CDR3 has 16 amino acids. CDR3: CASSLEGQGHTDTQYF. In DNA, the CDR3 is TGCGCCAGCAGCTTGGAGGGACAGGGACACACAGATACGCAGTATTTT.

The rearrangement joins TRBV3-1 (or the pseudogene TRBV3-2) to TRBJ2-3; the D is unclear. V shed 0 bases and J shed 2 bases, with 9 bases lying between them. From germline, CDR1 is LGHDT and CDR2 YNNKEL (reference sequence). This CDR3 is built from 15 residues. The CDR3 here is CASSQDWRSTDTQYF. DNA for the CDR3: TGTGCCAGCAGCCAAGACTGGCGGTCCACAGATACGCAGTATTTT.

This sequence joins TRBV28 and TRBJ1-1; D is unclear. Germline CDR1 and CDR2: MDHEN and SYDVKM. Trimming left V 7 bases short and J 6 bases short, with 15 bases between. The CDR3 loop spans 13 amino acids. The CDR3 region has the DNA TGTGCCAGCACTCGGGTAAAAGGTCCTGAAGCTTTCTTT. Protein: CASTRVKGPEAFF.

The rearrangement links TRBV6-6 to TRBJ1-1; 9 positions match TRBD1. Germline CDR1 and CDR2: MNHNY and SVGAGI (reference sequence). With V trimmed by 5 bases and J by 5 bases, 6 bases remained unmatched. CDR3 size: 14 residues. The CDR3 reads CASSPGTGLTEAFF. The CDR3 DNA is TGTGCCAGCAGTCCCGGGACAGGGTTGACTGAAGCTTTCTTT.

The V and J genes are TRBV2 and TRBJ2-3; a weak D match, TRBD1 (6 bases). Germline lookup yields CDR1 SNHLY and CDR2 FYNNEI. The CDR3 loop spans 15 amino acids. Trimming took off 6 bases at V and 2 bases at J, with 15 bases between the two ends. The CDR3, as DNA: TGTGCCAGCAGGGGCTGGACAGAAGTCACAGATACGCAGTATTTT. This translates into CASRGWTEVTDTQYF.

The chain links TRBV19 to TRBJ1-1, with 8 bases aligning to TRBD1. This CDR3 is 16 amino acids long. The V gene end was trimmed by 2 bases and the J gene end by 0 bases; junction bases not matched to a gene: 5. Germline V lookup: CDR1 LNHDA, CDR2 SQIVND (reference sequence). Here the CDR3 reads CASSINTGGMNTEAFF. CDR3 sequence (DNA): TGTGCCAGTAGTATAAACACAGGGGGAATGAACACTGAAGCTTTCTTT.

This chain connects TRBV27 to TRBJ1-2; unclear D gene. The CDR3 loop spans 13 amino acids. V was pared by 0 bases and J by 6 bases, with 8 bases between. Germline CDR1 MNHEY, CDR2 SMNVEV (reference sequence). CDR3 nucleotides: TGTGCCAGCAGTTTATCCCCCGGTAATGGCTACACCTTC. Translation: CASSLSPGNGYTF.